This entry lists 2 T cell receptor beta chains sequenced from one sample in a study of PD-L1 blockade in urothelial cancer. Time point of the sample: peripheral blood 6 weeks after treatment start. The method was immunoSEQ multiplex PCR; TCRdb's version includes in-frame clones alone and lacks a portion of them. This sample has tens of thousands of clones, with about nine tenths found just once. Sample: PBMCs, taken around atezolizumab (anti-PD-L1) treatment. The source of these receptors is a man aged 55-75 years with urothelial cancer.

V and J are TRBV6-5 and TRBJ1-6; tentative D call: TRBD1 (5 bases). CDR1 MNHEY and CDR2 SVGAGI come from the germline V gene. CDR3 size: 14 residues. The V end was cut by 7 bases, the J end by 4 bases, with 11 bases between. The CDR3 here is CASTSGGYNSPLHF. In nucleotides, the CDR3 is TGTGCCAGCACGAGTGGGGGGTATAATTCACCCCTCCACTTT.

J is TRBJ2-3 and V is TRBV4-2; 9 bases are shared with TRBD2. Germline values: CDR1 LGHNA, CDR2 YNFKEQ. J gave up 2 bases and V 4 bases, and 10 bases lay outside the gene matches. The length of the CDR3 is 17 residues. Written as DNA, the CDR3 is TGTGCCAGCAGCCCCGGCGGGCGGGGGGGGTTCACAGATACGCAGTATTTT. Its protein is CASSPGGRGGFTDTQYF.